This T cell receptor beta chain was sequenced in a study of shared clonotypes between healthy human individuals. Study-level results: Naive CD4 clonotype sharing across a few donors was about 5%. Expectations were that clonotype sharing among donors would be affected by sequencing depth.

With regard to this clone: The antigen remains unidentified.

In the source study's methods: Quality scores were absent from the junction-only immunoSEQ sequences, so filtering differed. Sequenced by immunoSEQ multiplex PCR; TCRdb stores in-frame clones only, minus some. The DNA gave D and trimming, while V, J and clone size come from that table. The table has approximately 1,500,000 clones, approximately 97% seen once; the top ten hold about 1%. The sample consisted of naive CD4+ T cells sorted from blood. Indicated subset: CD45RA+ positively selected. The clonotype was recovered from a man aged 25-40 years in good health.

The CDR3 is CASSQDIAGTGAIIGYGYTF. In DNA, the CDR3 is TGCGCCAGCAGCCAAGATATCGCGGGGACAGGGGCAATTATAGGCTATGGCTACACCTTC. This chain links TRBV4-1 with TRBJ1-2, with TRBD1 matching over 10 bases. The V and J ends lost 0 bases and 4 bases, in that order; junction bases with no gene match: 17. The CDR3 runs 20 residues. Germline V gene lookup returns CDR1 MGHRA and CDR2 YSYEKL.